The 10 T cell receptor beta chains given below trace back to one sample, sequenced in a study of PD-L1 blockade in urothelial cancer. Produced via immunoSEQ multiplex PCR; TCRdb's table is partial and in-frame only. The sample shows under 55,000 clones, about 80% of them seen only once. The sample was PBMCs, taken around atezolizumab (anti-PD-L1) treatment. These receptor sequences come from a man aged 40-49 years with urothelial cancer.

The CDR3 region is CASSVPTGTSTGELFF. CDR3 in DNA: TGTGCCAGTAGTGTCCCGACCGGGACTAGCACCGGGGAGCTGTTTTTT. The chain uses TRBV19 and TRBJ2-2; 8 nucleotides agree with TRBD2. The CDR3 consists of 16 residues. Losses at the gene ends were 5 bases for V and 4 bases for J; bases not matched to a gene: 9. Germline CDR1 reads LNHDA; CDR2 reads SQIVND (reference sequence).

The table lists this clone with a few counts. The chain uses TRBV6-5 and TRBJ2-7; no definite D call. Germline CDR1 reads MNHEY; CDR2 reads SVGAGI. This CDR3 has 13 residues. Trimming removed 4 bases at V and 3 bases at J, with 10 bases between. The DNA for the CDR3 is TGTGCCAGCAGTTCCGCAGTAAACTACGAGCAGTACTTC. Amino acids: CASSSAVNYEQYF.

This rearrangement joins TRBV28 to TRBJ1-5; perhaps TRBD1 as D (6 bases). In germline, CDR1 is MDHEN, CDR2 SYDVKM. This CDR3 has 15 amino acids. V lost 6 bases, J lost 7 bases, and 19 bases lay in between. CDR3 region: CASRESNRDGQPQHF. As DNA, the CDR3 is TGTGCCAGCAGGGAAAGTAACAGGGACGGACAGCCCCAGCATTTT.

This clone came up once. This chain uses TRBV5-5 with TRBJ2-4; 7 bases agree with TRBD1. This CDR3 has 17 residues. Trimming removed 0 bases from V and 1 base from J; junction bases left unmatched: 7. The V gene's germline CDR1 is SGHKS and CDR2 YYEKEE (reference sequence). CDR3 loop: CASSLGEGGAAKNIQYF. The CDR3 DNA sequence: TGTGCCAGCAGCTTGGGGGAAGGGGGCGCGGCCAAAAACATTCAGTACTTC. The complete variable domain, with remaining parts taken from reference TRBV5-5 and TRBJ2-4, reads DAGVTQSPTHLIKTRGQQVTLRCSPISGHKSVSWYQQVLGQGPQFIFQYYEKEERGRGNFPDRFSARQFPNYSSELNVNALLLGDSALYLCASSLGEGGAAKNIQYFGAGTRLSVL.

In this sample, this clone turned up a few times. The chain combines TRBV28 with TRBJ1-5, with 8 bases lining up with TRBD1. This CDR3 has 15 amino acids. Trimming at V came to 5 bases and at J to 6 bases, leaving 9 bases not matched to a gene. CDR1 is MDHEN, CDR2 SYDVKM, per germline. This chain's CDR3 is CASSPRQGSGQPQHF. The CDR3 DNA reads as TGTGCCAGCAGTCCTCGACAGGGGTCCGGTCAGCCCCAGCATTTT.

This clone turned up a few times. The sample holds other DNA sequences that translate to the same CDR3. This chain joins TRBV5-1 and TRBJ1-2; 11 bases fit TRBD1. V gave up 0 bases and J gave up 7 bases; unmatched junction bases: 2. Germline V gene data show CDR1 as SGHRS and CDR2 as YFSETQ. This CDR3 spans 14 amino acids. DNA for the CDR3: TGCGCCAGCAGCTTGGCGGGGACAGGGGGTGGCTACACCTTC. Translated: CASSLAGTGGGYTF.

The chain employs TRBV11-2 and TRBJ2-5; TRBD2 agrees at 9 bases. Trimming at V came to 5 bases and at J to 5 bases, leaving 12 bases not matched to a gene. Germline V lookup: CDR1 SGHAT, CDR2 FQNNGV. CDR3 length: 16 amino acids. The CDR3 sequence: CASSTLAGAGSETQYF. In DNA form, the CDR3 reads TGTGCCAGCAGCACTTTAGCGGGAGCGGGTTCGGAGACCCAGTACTTC. The full variable domain, rest sourced from reference TRBV11-2 and TRBJ2-5, is EAGVAQSPRYKIIEKRQSVAFWCNPISGHATLYWYQQILGQGPKLLIQFQNNGVVDDSQLPKDRFSAERLKGVDSTLKIQPAKLEDSAVYLCASSTLAGAGSETQYFGPGTRLLVL.

CDR3 amino acids: CASSLARLAGGPGTGELFF. The CDR3 region has the DNA TGTGCCAGCAGCTTGGCGAGACTAGCGGGAGGGCCCGGCACCGGGGAGCTGTTTTTT. The J gene is TRBJ2-2, the V gene TRBV5-4; 14 nucleotides align to TRBD2. Germline V CDR1 and CDR2: SGHNT, YYREEE (reference sequence). Trimming at V came to 0 bases and at J to 4 bases, leaving 8 bases not matched to a gene. The CDR3 contains 19 residues.

The CDR3 DNA is TGTGCCAGCGCTAGTGGGGGGTCTTTCCTAACCACTGAAGCTTTCTTT. Protein sequence: CASASGGSFLTTEAFF. The chain has TRBV19 and TRBJ1-1; tentatively, D is TRBD1 (5 bases). The CDR3 consists of 16 residues. The germline gives CDR1 LNHDA, CDR2 SQIVND (reference sequence). Trimming left V 9 bases short and J 4 bases short, with 24 bases between. Full variable domain (remainder filled in from reference TRBV19 and TRBJ1-1): DGGITQSPKYLFRKEGQNVTLSCEQNLNHDAMYWYRQDPGQGLRLIYYSQIVNDFQKGDIAEGYSVSREKKESFPLTVTSAQKNPTAFYLCASASGGSFLTTEAFFGQGTRLTVV.

This clone is a singleton in its sample. V usage is TRBV6-1 and J usage is TRBJ1-3; D remains ambiguous. This CDR3 region has 13 residues. Between the trimmed V and J ends, which lost 4 bases and 4 bases, there was a span of 8 bases. Germline CDR1 is MNHNS and CDR2 is SASEGT. CDR3 coding DNA: TGTGCCAGCAGTGGCAGTCCGGGAAACACCATATATTTT. The encoded protein is CASSGSPGNTIYF.